This TCR beta chain was observed in a study of CD8 T cells in Susac syndrome. RNA in amounts of about 0.5 to 1 ug was reverse transcribed with random hexamers. With immunoSEQ multiplex PCR, TCR beta CDR3 was amplified across 54 Vbeta and 13 Jbeta. TCRdb called the immunoSEQ multiplex PCR reads again in MiXCR, with one record for every CDR3 protein. The repertoire holds approximately 70,000 distinct CDR3 sequences, with 95% to 96% as singletons. The length of the CDR3 is 14 residues. Germline V gene data show CDR1 as SGHDT and CDR2 as YYEEEE. V was pared by 1 base and J by 8 bases, with 15 bases between.

Sequenced material: CD4+ T cells from PBMCs. The V and J genes are TRBV5-6 and TRBJ1-2; D unresolved. The sequence came from a human donor with multiple sclerosis. The DNA for the CDR3 is TGTGCCAGCAGCTTGCGCGCTGCGGGTAGCGGCTACACCTTC. Protein sequence: CASSLRAAGSGYTF.